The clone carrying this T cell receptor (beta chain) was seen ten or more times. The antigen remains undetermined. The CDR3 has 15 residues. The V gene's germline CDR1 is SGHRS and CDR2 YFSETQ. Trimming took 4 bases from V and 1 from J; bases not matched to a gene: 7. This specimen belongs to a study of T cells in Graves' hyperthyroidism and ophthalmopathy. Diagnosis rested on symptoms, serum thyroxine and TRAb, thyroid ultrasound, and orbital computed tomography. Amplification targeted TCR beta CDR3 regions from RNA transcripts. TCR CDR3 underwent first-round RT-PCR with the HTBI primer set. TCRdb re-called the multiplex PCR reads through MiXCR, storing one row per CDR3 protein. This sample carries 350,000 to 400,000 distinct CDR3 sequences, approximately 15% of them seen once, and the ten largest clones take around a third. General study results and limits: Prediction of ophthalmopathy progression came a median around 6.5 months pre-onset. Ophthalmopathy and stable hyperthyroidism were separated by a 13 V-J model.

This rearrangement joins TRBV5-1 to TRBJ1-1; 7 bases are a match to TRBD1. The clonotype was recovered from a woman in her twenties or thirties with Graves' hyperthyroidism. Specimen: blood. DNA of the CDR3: TGCGCCAGCAGCCCGCCGACAGGGTGGAACACTGAAGCTTTCTTT. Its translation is CASSPPTGWNTEAFF.